This T cell receptor (beta chain) came from a study of shared clonotypes between healthy human individuals. To note about this clone: The antigen remains undetermined.

The CDR3 is 13 residues long. Germline lookup yields CDR1 SQVTM and CDR2 ANQGSEA. Data came from immunoSEQ multiplex PCR; TCRdb stores just in-frame clones and leaves some out. The sample contains around 1.9 million clones, 93% of which appear only once. Study results and caveats: Among the subsets, naive ones generally showed larger estimated richness than memory ones.

CD8 cells classed as naive were CD45RO-negative and positively selected for CCR7, excluding terminally differentiated effector memory CD45RA+ cells. The chain combines TRBV29-1 with TRBJ2-5; tentatively, D is TRBD2 (5 bases). The J call may be wrong; the DNA end is better matched by TRBJ2-7. This TCR was sampled from a man aged 18 to 35 in good health. Some clones in this sample may be carry-over from other donors' samples. The source material was naive CD8+ T cells from PBMCs. The CDR3 sequence: CSVEDFEEDEQYF. The CDR3, as DNA: TGCAGCGTTGAAGATTTTGAGGAGGACGAGCAGTACTTC.